The next 26 T cell receptor beta chains were all read from a single sample in a study of blood T cell repertoires in COVID-19. Repertoires were generated with immunoSEQ multiplex PCR, while TCRdb's copy carries only in-frame clones and drops some. The sample consists of 150,000 to 160,000 clones, 60% to 85% of them appearing once. The sample was peripheral blood. The receptors were sampled from a man at least 80 years old with acute or convalescent COVID-19.

J is TRBJ1-4 and V is TRBV14; D is unclear. Trimming stripped 3 bases from V and 11 bases from J, with 16 bases between. The length of the CDR3 is 14 residues. Germline V CDR1 and CDR2: SGHDN, FVKESK. The CDR3 sequence: CASSQEIHGAKLFF. The CDR3 bases are TGTGCCAGCAGCCAGGAGATACACGGTGCGAAACTGTTTTTT.

J is TRBJ2-5 and V is TRBV5-1; 10 bases align to TRBD1. Germline V CDR1 and CDR2: SGHRS, YFSETQ. The CDR3 contains 13 residues. Trimming at V came to 6 bases and at J to 5 bases, leaving 4 bases not matched to a gene. The CDR3 DNA follows: TGCGCCAGCAAACCGGGACAGGGGGAGACCCAGTACTTC. Protein sequence: CASKPGQGETQYF.

The V and J genes are TRBV5-1 and TRBJ2-3; possibly TRBD1 for D (6 bases). The CDR3 length is 15 residues. V was cut by 2 bases and J by 0 bases, with 10 bases left in between. In germline, CDR1 is SGHRS, CDR2 YFSETQ. The DNA of the CDR3 is TGCGCCAGCAGCTTAAATACAGGGAGCACAGATACGCAGTATTTT. As protein: CASSLNTGSTDTQYF.

This clone has only a few counts. The V gene is TRBV9, the J gene TRBJ2-1, with 7 positions matching TRBD2. This CDR3 is built from 15 residues. The junction had 2 bases not matched to a gene; V was cut back by 2 bases and J by 0 bases. Germline-derived CDR1 and CDR2 are SGDLS and YYNGEE. CDR3 nucleotides: TGTGCCAGCAGCGTCAGCGGGGCCTCCTACAATGAGCAGTTCTTC. It translates to CASSVSGASYNEQFF.

Here the CDR3 reads CASRGLRFYEQYF. The CDR3 nucleotides read TGCGCCAGCAGGGGGCTGAGATTCTACGAGCAGTACTTC. V and J are TRBV23-1 and TRBJ2-7; D may be TRBD1 (5 bases). TRBV23-1 belongs to the ORF category, with a function that is uncertain. V was cut by 6 bases and J by 3 bases, with 12 bases left in between. The CDR3 covers 13 residues.

The rearrangement uses TRBV10-1 and TRBJ1-2, with unresolved D. Germline CDR1 reads WNHNN; CDR2 reads SYGVQD (reference sequence). CDR3 length equals 10 residues. V was trimmed by 8 bases and J by 8 bases, leaving 9 bases between them. The CDR3 bases are TGCGCCAGCCCCTATCCGGGCTACACCTTC. Amino acids: CASPYPGYTF.

This clone was seen once. The chain combines TRBV19 with TRBJ1-2; D remains unclear. V was shortened by 3 bases and J by 0 bases, with 5 bases between the two germline ends. This CDR3 has 13 amino acids. Per the germline V gene, CDR1 is LNHDA and CDR2 is SQIVND (reference sequence). The CDR3 loop reads CASSIRANYGYTF. DNA for the CDR3: TGTGCCAGTAGTATCCGAGCTAACTATGGCTACACCTTC.

V is TRBV7-9 and J is TRBJ2-4; 9 bases fit TRBD2. Germline V lookup: CDR1 SEHNR, CDR2 FQNEAQ (reference sequence). The CDR3 is 16 amino acids. V lost 4 bases and J lost 8; bases outside the gene matches: 12. The DNA of the CDR3 is TGTGCCAGCAGCTCCACGGGACTAGCCGCGTCGGACATTCAGTACTTC. Translation gives CASSSTGLAASDIQYF.

The chain employs TRBV7-9 and TRBJ2-5; possibly TRBD1 for D (5 bases). Germline V gene data show CDR1 as SEHNR and CDR2 as FQNEAQ (reference sequence). The CDR3 contains 14 residues. V lost 4 bases and J lost 4, with 13 bases in between. The DNA of the CDR3 is TGTGCCAGCAGCTCCCCCGGTAGGGGAGAGACCCAGTACTTC. Translated, it gives CASSSPGRGETQYF.

V usage is TRBV5-1 and J usage is TRBJ2-2; 7 bases are a match to TRBD1. The CDR3 is 15 residues long. The V segment lost 4 bases and the J segment 8 bases; nucleotides outside the gene matches: 11. CDR1 and CDR2 (germline): SGHRS, YFSETQ. The CDR3 DNA follows: TGCGCCAGCAGCGTCGGGACAGAGCTACCGGGGGAGCTGTTTTTT. Its translation is CASSVGTELPGELFF.

This clone was counted many times. This chain connects TRBV6-5 to TRBJ2-1, with TRBD1 identical over 7 bases. Unmatched junction bases numbered 2, after V lost 6 bases and J lost 0 bases. The CDR3 is made up of 14 amino acids. CDR1 and CDR2 from the germline V gene are MNHEY and SVGAGI. CDR3 sequence (DNA): TGTGCCAGCAGGGGACAGAGCTCCTACAATGAGCAGTTCTTC. Protein: CASRGQSSYNEQFF.

This chain links TRBV18 with TRBJ1-2; D gene unclear. V lost 5 bases, J lost 4 bases, and 8 bases lay in between. The CDR3 is 12 amino acids. The germline V gene has CDR1 KGHSH and CDR2 LQKENI. CDR3 sequence: CASSSPLYGYTF. The CDR3 bases are TGTGCCAGCTCAAGCCCCCTCTATGGCTACACCTTC.

The J gene is TRBJ2-4, the V gene TRBV27; D perhaps matches TRBD1 (5 bases). Germline values: CDR1 MNHEY, CDR2 SMNVEV (reference sequence). V was trimmed by 5 bases and J by 6 bases, leaving 14 bases between them. The CDR3 totals 14 residues. DNA for the CDR3: TGTGCCAGCAGTCTAGAAGGGGTGGGAAACATTCAGTACTTC. Its protein is CASSLEGVGNIQYF.

The V gene is TRBV7-8, the J gene TRBJ2-7, with D possibly matching TRBD2 (6 bases). Per the germline V gene, CDR1 is SGHVS and CDR2 is FQNEAQ. V was trimmed by 5 bases and J by 2 bases, leaving 13 bases between them. This CDR3 region has 14 residues. The CDR3 nucleotides are TGTGCCAGCAGCCCCCGGGACTTTGCCTACGAGCAGTACTTC. It specifies CASSPRDFAYEQYF.

The chain recombines TRBV3-1 (or the pseudogene TRBV3-2) with TRBJ2-2; TRBD1 aligns across 9 bases. The CDR3 totals 16 residues. The V gene end was trimmed by 6 bases and the J gene end by 6 bases; junction bases not matched to a gene: 11. Germline V gene lookup returns CDR1 LGHDT and CDR2 YNNKEL (reference sequence). The DNA of the CDR3 is TGTGCCAGCAGAAAGGGGACAGGGAGTGTAGCCGGGGAGCTGTTTTTT. Its translation: CASRKGTGSVAGELFF.

This chain connects TRBV29-1 to TRBJ2-4, with a weak D call TRBD1 (6 bases). Per the germline V gene, CDR1 is SQVTM and CDR2 is ANQGSEA. The CDR3 loop spans 14 amino acids. Trimming took 4 bases from V and 8 from J, leaving 18 bases between them. The CDR3 is CSVATGTFMDIQYF. CDR3 bases: TGCAGCGTTGCAACCGGGACATTCATGGACATTCAGTACTTC. The full variable domain, rest sourced from reference TRBV29-1 and TRBJ2-4, is SAVISQKPSRDICQRGTSLTIQCQVDSQVTMMFWYRQQPGQSLTLIATANQGSEATYESGFVIDKFPISRPNLTFSTLTVSNMSPEDSSIYLCSVATGTFMDIQYFGAGTRLSVL.

The genes are TRBV11-2 and TRBJ2-7, with 8 bases lining up with TRBD1. The germline CDR1 and CDR2 sequences are SGHAT and FQNNGV. The CDR3 length is 14 residues. V gave up 1 base and J gave up 5 bases; unmatched junction bases: 4. The CDR3 is CASSLARGQDEQYV. The CDR3 DNA reads as TGTGCCAGCAGCTTAGCCCGGGGACAGGACGAGCAGTACGTC.

The V gene is TRBV7-3, the J gene TRBJ2-7; D uncertain. CDR1 and CDR2 (germline): SGHTA, FQGTGA. With 5 bases removed from V and 1 base from J, the gap between germline ends came to 9 bases. There are 13 residues in the CDR3. For the CDR3, the DNA is TGTGCCAGCAGCCAAGCGCAGTCCTACGAGCAGTACTTC. Protein: CASSQAQSYEQYF.

The chain uses TRBV5-6 and TRBJ1-6, with TRBD1 identical over 10 bases. The V gene end was trimmed by 3 bases and the J gene end by 5 bases; junction bases not matched to a gene: 8. The length of the CDR3 is 17 residues. Per germline, CDR1 SGHDT and CDR2 YYEEEE. The CDR3 sequence: CASSSGQGSLDNSPLHF. The CDR3 DNA reads TGTGCCAGCAGCTCGGGACAGGGGTCGTTAGATAATTCACCCCTCCACTTT.

This clone has only a few counts. V gene TRBV9 combines with J gene TRBJ2-3; TRBD2 matches at 11 bases. Germline CDR1 SGDLS, CDR2 YYNGEE. The junction had 6 bases not matched to a gene; V was cut back by 1 base and J by 2 bases. This CDR3 has 17 residues. In DNA form, the CDR3 reads TGTGCCAGCAGCGTAAATTTAGCGGGGGGGTCCACAGATACGCAGTATTTT. Residues: CASSVNLAGGSTDTQYF. The complete variable domain, with remaining parts taken from reference TRBV9 and TRBJ2-3, reads DSGVTQTPKHLITATGQRVTLRCSPRSGDLSVYWYQQSLDQGLQFLIQYYNGEERAKGNILERFSAQQFPDLHSELNLSSLELGDSALYFCASSVNLAGGSTDTQYFGPGTRLTVL.

The chain's CDR3 is CASSVRTGKYGYTF. The CDR3 DNA is TGTGCCAGCAGTGTTCGGACAGGGAAGTATGGCTACACCTTC. The rearrangement uses TRBV2 and TRBJ1-2; 8 nucleotides match TRBD1. With V trimmed by 4 bases and J by 5 bases, 6 bases remained unmatched. Germline V gene data show CDR1 as SNHLY and CDR2 as FYNNEI. The CDR3 length is 14 residues.

V gene TRBV27 combines with J gene TRBJ2-7, with TRBD2 as a possible D gene (5 bases). Trimming pared 4 bases from V and 0 bases from J, leaving 19 bases between. The length of the CDR3 is 17 residues. CDR1 and CDR2 (germline): MNHEY, SMNVEV (reference sequence). As DNA, the CDR3 is TGTGCCAGCAGTTCGTTCTCTGGAGGATTAAGCTCCTACGAGCAGTACTTC. The encoded protein is CASSSFSGGLSSYEQYF.

The chain combines TRBV5-1 with TRBJ2-5; 8 bases fit TRBD2. The CDR3 extends over 16 amino acids. Germline V gives CDR1 SGHRS, CDR2 YFSETQ. Trimming cost V 4 bases and J 4 bases; bases outside gene matches: 12. This chain's CDR3 is CASSPGSAGGGETQYF. The DNA for the CDR3 is TGCGCCAGCAGCCCTGGGTCGGCGGGGGGAGGAGAGACCCAGTACTTC.

This clone was detected a few times. The chain links TRBV15 to TRBJ2-5, with D tentatively TRBD1 (7 bases). The CDR3 consists of 15 residues. From germline, CDR1 is LNHNV and CDR2 YYDKDF (reference sequence). Trimming took off 1 base at V and 4 bases at J, with 13 bases between the two ends. CDR3 protein: CATSRVTGEAETQYF. The CDR3 DNA reads TGTGCCACCAGCAGAGTTACAGGGGAGGCAGAGACCCAGTACTTC.

The chain links TRBV18 to TRBJ1-1; 7 bases are a match to TRBD1. CDR3 length: 15 residues. The V gene end was trimmed by 4 bases and the J gene end by 7 bases; junction bases not matched to a gene: 12. Germline V gene sequence: CDR1 KGHSH, CDR2 LQKENI. CDR3 nucleotides: TGTGCCAGCTCACTAGCTACAGGGGAGGTCAGTGAAGCTTTCTTT. As protein: CASSLATGEVSEAFF.

This clone was detected many times. CDR3 in DNA: TGTGCCAGCTTCAAGGGGGCGCGAACTGAAGCTTTCTTT. This translates into CASFKGARTEAFF. This chain joins TRBV6-5 and TRBJ1-1; 7 nucleotides match TRBD1. V dropped 8 bases and J dropped 5; count of bases not matched to a gene: 8. Per the germline V gene, CDR1 is MNHEY and CDR2 is SVGAGI. The CDR3 is 13 residues long.